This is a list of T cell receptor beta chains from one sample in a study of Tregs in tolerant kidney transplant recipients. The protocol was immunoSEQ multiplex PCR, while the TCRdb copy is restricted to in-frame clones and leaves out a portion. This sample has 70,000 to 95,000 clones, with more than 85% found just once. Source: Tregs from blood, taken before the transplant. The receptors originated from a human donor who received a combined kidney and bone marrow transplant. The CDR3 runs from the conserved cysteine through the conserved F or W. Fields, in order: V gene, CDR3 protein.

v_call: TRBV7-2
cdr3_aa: CASSLSAGDHNEQFF

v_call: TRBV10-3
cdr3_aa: CAISGYPGASGITTAEQETQYF

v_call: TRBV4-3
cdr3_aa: CASSQETGTALKAFF

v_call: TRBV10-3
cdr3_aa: CAISGTSGSLVDEQFF

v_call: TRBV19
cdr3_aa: CASSILTGGDAEAFF

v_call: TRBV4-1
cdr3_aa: CASSQDPGTSVFYEQYF

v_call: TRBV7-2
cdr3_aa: CASSFRVDLYF

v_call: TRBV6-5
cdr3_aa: CASSLTKDQPQHF

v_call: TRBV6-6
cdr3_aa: CASSYGQNTDTQYF

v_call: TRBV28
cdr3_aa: CASRGRFKQGRPRLTYNEQFF

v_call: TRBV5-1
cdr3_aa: CASSLGLADYNEQFF

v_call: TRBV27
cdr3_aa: CASSRLAGGNTGELFF